This TCR beta chain was sequenced during a study of control samples from healthy donors and cancer patients (dated by TCRdb to 2019 to 2021). In regard to this clone: What this receptor recognizes is not known. Base qualities were left out, and no much larger clone turns up one base away.

Library preparation employed the immunoSEQ multiplex PCR assay. Drawn from immuneACCESS, this table holds only the in-frame rearrangements with V and J called that TCRdb kept. Clones are partly lost; checked studies trace under half to an unresolved V gene and leave the rest unexplained. In all, the sample holds about 75,000 clones, and approximately 80% of those were seen once. The ten largest clones capture less than 15% of the sample. Here V drops 7 bases and J drops 10 bases, and the junction holds 11 bases not matched to any gene. Its CDR3 holds 14 amino acids, cysteine through phenylalanine. Left in the record is the CDR3 DNA by itself, 42 bases read in frame from the first base. CDR1 is given as LNHDA and CDR2 as SQIVND, both from the germline V gene (reference sequence).

Sequenced: blood. The sequence joins TRBV19 to TRBJ2-1, with 9 central nucleotides matching TRBD2. The origin of this receptor is a man aged 50 to 59 in good health. The DNA reads TGTGCCAGTAATTTGCGGGAGGGCCTCGGAGAGCAGTTCTTC. Its protein is CASNLREGLGEQFF.